These 2 T cell receptor beta chains originate from one sample sequenced in a study of blood T cell repertoires in COVID-19. The method was immunoSEQ multiplex PCR; TCRdb's version includes in-frame clones alone and lacks a portion of them. The repertoire holds 260,000 or so clones, 87% seen once, with just over 2.5% in the top ten. The specimen sequenced was PBMCs or T cells enriched from blood (not recorded which). These TCRs come from a woman younger than 45 with acute COVID-19.

This clone was recorded only once. The gene calls are TRBV18 and TRBJ2-5; 7 nucleotides align to TRBD2. The length of the CDR3 is 16 residues. Per the germline V gene, CDR1 is KGHSH and CDR2 is LQKENI. Unmatched junction bases numbered 10, after V lost 1 base and J lost 5 bases. The CDR3 spells CASSPRASGVEETQYF. CDR3 nucleotides: TGTGCCAGCTCACCACGCGCGAGCGGGGTGGAGGAGACCCAGTACTTC.

This chain connects TRBV3-1 (or the pseudogene TRBV3-2) to TRBJ2-1, with 11 bases aligning to TRBD2. The CDR3 has 15 residues. The trim removed 1 base at V and 7 bases at J, leaving 3 bases unmatched. Per the germline V gene, CDR1 is LGHDT and CDR2 is YNNKEL (reference sequence). The chain's CDR3 is CASSQVASGGNEQFF. In DNA, the CDR3 is TGTGCCAGCAGCCAAGTTGCTAGCGGGGGGAATGAGCAGTTCTTC.